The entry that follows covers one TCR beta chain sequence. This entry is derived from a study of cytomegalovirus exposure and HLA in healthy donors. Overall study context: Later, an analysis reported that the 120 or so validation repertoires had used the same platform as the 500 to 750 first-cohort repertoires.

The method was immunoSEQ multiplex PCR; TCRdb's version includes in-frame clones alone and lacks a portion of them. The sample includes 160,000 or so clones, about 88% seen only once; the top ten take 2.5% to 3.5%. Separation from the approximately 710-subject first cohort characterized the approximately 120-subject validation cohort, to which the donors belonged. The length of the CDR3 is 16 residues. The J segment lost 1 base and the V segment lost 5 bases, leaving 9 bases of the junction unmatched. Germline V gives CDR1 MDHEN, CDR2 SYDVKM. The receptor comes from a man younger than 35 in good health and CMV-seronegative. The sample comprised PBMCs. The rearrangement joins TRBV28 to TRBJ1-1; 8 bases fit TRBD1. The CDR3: CASSPGQGQRNTEAFF. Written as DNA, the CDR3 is TGTGCCAGCAGTCCAGGACAGGGCCAGAGGAACACTGAAGCTTTCTTT.